This T cell receptor (beta chain) was recovered during a study of T cell changes during pregnancy in multiple sclerosis (dated by TCRdb to the late 2010s). Notes on the research overall: The study looked at changes in the T cell repertoire across pregnancy in women with multiple sclerosis.

Library prep was done by the immunoSEQ multiplex PCR assay. TCRdb re-hosts the immuneACCESS table, in-frame sequences only. Its copies lack some clones; in the studies checked, an unresolved V gene accounts for under half of them, and the cause for the rest is not known. The sample table records some 110,000 clones; approximately 90% of these occur just once. Approximately 1.4% of the sample goes to the ten largest clones. On this clone itself: It has no known antigen specificity. No per-base quality is available; no much larger clone lies one base away.

The receptor comes from a female donor with multiple sclerosis, enrolled in a pregnancy study. This specimen was peripheral blood, taken in the third trimester of pregnancy.

The CDR3 reads CASSGFHSLNTEAFF. The bases are TGTGCCAGCAGTGGCTTTCACAGTCTGAACACTGAAGCTTTCTTT. The receptor chain draws on TRBV2 and TRBJ1-1, with the D gene uncertain. Via the germline V gene, CDR1 is SNHLY and CDR2 FYNNEI. Including the terminal cysteine and phenylalanine, the CDR3 comprises 15 residues. The DNA shown is the 45-base CDR3, in frame from base 1. V was cut back by 4 bases and J by 0 bases, leaving a gap of 12 bases between them.